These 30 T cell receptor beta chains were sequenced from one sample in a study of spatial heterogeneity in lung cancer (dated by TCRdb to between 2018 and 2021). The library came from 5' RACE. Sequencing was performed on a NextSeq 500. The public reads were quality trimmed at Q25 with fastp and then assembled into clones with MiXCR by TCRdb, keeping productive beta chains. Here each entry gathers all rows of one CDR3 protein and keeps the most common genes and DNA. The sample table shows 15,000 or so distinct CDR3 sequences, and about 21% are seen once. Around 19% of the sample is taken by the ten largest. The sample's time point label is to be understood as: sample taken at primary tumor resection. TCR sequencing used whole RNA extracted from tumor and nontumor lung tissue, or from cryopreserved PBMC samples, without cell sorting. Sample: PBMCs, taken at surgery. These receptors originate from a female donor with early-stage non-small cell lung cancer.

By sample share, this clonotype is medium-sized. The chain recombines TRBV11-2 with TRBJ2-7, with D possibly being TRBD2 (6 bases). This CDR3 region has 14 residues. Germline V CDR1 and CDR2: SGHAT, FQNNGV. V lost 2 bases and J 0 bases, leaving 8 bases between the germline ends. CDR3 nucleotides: TGTGCCAGCAGCTTACAGGGAGGCTCCTACGAGCAGTACTTC. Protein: CASSLQGGSYEQYF.

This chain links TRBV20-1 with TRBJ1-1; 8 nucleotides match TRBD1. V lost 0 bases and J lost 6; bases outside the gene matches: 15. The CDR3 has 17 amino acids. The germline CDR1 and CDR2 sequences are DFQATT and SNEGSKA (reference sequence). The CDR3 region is CSARDYRQGAIVAEAFF. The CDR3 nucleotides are TGCAGTGCTAGAGATTATCGGCAGGGGGCGATTGTGGCTGAAGCTTTCTTT.

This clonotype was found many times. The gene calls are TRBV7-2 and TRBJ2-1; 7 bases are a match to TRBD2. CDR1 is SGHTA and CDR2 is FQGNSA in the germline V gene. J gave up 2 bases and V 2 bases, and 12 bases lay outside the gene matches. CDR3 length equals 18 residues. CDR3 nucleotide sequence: TGTGCCAGCAGCTTACGTGGTAGCGGGCCTTTTACCTACAATGAGCAGTTCTTC. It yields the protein CASSLRGSGPFTYNEQFF.

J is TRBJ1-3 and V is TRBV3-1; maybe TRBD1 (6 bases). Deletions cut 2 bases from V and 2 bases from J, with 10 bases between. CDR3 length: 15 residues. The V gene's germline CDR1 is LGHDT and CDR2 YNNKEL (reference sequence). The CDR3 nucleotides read TGTGCCAGCAGCCAACCCACAGGGACTGGAAACACCATATATTTT. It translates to CASSQPTGTGNTIYF.

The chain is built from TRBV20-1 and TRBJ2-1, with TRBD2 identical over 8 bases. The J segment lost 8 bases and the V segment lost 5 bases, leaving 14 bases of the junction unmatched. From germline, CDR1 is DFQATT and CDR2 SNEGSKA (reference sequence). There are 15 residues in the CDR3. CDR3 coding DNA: TGCAGTGCTTTCGCGGAGTTTCGGGGGGGCGATGAGCAGTTCTTC. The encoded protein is CSAFAEFRGGDEQFF.

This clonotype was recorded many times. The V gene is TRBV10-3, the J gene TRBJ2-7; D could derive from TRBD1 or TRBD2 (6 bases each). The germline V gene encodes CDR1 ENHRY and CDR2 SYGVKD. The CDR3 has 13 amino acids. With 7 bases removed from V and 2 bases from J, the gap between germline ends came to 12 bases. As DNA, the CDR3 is TGTGCCATCACCGGGGGACAAACCTACGAGCAGTACTTC. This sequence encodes CAITGGQTYEQYF.

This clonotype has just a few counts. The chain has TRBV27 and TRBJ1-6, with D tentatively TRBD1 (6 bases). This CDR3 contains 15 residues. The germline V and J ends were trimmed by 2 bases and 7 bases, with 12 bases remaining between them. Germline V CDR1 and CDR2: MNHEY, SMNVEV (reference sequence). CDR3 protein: CASSLKWTVNSPLHF. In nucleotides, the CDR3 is TGTGCCAGCAGTTTAAAATGGACAGTGAATTCACCCCTCCACTTT.

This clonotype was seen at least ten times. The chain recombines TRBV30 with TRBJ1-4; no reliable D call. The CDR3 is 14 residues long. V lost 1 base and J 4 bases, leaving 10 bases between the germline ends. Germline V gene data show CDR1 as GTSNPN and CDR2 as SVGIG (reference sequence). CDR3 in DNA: TGTGCCTGGAGTGACGACCGATATAATGAAAAACTGTTTTTT. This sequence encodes CAWSDDRYNEKLFF. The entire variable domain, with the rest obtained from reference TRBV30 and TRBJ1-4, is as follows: SQTIHQWPATLVQPVGSPLSLECTVEGTSNPNLYWYRQAAGRGLQLLFYSVGIGQISSEVPQNLSASRPQDRQFILSSKKLLLSDSGFYLCAWSDDRYNEKLFFGSGTQLSVL.

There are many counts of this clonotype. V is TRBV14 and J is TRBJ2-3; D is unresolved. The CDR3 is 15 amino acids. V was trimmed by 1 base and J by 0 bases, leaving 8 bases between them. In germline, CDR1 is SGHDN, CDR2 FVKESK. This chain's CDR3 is CASSQVGISTDTQYF. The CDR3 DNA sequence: TGTGCCAGCAGCCAAGTAGGGATTAGCACAGATACGCAGTATTTT.

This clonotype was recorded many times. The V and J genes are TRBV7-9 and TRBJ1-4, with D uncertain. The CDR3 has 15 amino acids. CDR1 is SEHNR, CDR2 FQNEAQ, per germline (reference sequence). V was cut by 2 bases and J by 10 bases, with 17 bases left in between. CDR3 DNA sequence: TGTGCCAGCAGCTTATTTGACGGGATCCCCGGAAAACTGTTTTTT. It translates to CASSLFDGIPGKLFF.

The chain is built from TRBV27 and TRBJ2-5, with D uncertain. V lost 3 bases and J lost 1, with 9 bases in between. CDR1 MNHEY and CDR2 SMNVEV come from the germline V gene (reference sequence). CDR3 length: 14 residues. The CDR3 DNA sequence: TGTGCCAGCAGTTTGGTGTCCCCCCAAGAGACCCAGTACTTC. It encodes CASSLVSPQETQYF.

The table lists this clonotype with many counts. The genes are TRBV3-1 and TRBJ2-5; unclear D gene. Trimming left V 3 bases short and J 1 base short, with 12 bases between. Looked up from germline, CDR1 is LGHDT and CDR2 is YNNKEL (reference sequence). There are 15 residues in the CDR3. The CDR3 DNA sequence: TGTGCCAGCAGCCATGGGTTTAGTCTCCAAGAGACCCAGTACTTC. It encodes CASSHGFSLQETQYF.

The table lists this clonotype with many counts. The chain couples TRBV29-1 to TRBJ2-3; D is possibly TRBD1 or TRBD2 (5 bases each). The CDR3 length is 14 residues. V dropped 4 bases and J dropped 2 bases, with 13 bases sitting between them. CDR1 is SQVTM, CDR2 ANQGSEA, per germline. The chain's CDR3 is CSVGGFLFTDTQYF. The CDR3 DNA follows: TGCAGCGTTGGGGGGTTCCTATTCACAGATACGCAGTATTTT.

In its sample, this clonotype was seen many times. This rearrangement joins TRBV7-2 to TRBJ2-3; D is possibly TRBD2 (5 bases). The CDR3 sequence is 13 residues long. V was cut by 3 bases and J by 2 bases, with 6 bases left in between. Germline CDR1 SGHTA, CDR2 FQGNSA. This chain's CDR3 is CASSFGITDTQYF. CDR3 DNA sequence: TGTGCCAGCAGCTTCGGGATCACAGATACGCAGTATTTT.

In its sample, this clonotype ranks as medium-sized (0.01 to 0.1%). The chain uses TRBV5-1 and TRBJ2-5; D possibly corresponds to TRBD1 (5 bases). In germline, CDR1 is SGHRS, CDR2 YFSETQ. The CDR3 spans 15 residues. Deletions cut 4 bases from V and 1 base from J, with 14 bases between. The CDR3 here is CASSRVGQTQETQYF. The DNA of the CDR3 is TGCGCCAGCAGCCGGGTAGGACAAACCCAAGAGACCCAGTACTTC.

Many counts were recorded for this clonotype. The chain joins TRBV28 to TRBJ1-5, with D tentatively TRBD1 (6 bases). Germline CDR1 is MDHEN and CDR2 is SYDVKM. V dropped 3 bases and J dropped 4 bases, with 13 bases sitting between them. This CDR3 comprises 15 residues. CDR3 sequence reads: CASSFGDRPNQPQHF. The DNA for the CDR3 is TGTGCCAGCAGTTTTGGCGACAGGCCTAATCAGCCCCAGCATTTT. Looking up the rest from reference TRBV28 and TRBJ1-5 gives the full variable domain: DVKVTQSSRYLVKRTGEKVFLECVQDMDHENMFWYRQDPGLGLRLIYFSYDVKMKEKGDIPEGYSVSREKKERFSLILESASTNQTSMYLCASSFGDRPNQPQHFGDGTRLSIL.

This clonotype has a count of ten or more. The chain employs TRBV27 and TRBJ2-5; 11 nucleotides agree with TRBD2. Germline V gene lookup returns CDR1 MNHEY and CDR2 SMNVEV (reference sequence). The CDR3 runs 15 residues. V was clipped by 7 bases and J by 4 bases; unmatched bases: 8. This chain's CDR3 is CASTGTSGARETQYF. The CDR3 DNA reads TGTGCCAGCACCGGGACTAGCGGTGCCCGAGAGACCCAGTACTTC.

CDR3 amino acids: CASSLGQVETQYF. CDR3 in DNA: TGTGCCAGCAGTTTAGGACAGGTAGAGACCCAGTACTTC. This chain connects TRBV12-3 or TRBV12-4 to TRBJ2-5, with D possibly matching TRBD1 (6 bases). V was pared by 1 base and J by 4 bases, with 7 bases between. CDR3 length: 13 residues.

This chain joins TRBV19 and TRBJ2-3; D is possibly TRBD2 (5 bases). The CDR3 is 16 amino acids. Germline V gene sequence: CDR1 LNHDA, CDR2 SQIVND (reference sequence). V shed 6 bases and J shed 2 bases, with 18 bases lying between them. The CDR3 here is CASRPFSEVLTDTQYF. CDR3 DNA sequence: TGTGCCAGTAGGCCCTTTAGCGAGGTACTCACAGATACGCAGTATTTT. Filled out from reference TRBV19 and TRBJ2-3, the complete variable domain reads DGGITQSPKYLFRKEGQNVTLSCEQNLNHDAMYWYRQDPGQGLRLIYYSQIVNDFQKGDIAEGYSVSREKKESFPLTVTSAQKNPTAFYLCASRPFSEVLTDTQYFGPGTRLTVL.

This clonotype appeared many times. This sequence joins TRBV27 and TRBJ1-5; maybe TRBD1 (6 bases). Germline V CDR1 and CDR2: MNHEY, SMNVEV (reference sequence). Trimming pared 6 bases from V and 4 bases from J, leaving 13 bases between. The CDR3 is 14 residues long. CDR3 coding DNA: TGTGCCAGCAGGAGGCTACAGGGAAATCAGCCCCAGCATTTT. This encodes CASRRLQGNQPQHF.

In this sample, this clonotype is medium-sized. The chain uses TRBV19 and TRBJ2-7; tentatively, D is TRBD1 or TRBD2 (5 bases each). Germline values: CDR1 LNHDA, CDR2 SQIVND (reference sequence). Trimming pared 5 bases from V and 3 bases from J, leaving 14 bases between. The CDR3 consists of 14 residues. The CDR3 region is CASSPRDGGYEQYF. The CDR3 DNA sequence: TGTGCCAGTAGTCCCCGGGACGGAGGCTACGAGCAGTACTTC.

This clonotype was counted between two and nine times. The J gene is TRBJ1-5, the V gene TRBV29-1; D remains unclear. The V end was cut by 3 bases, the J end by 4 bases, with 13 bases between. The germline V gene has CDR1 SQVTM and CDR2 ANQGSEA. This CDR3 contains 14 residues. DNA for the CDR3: TGCAGCGTTGATGGCGGGTCGTCAAATCAGCCCCAGCATTTT. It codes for CSVDGGSSNQPQHF.

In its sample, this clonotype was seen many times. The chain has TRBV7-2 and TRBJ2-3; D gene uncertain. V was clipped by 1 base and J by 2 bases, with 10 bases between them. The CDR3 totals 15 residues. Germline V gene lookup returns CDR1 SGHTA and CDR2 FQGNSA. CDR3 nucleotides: TGTGCCAGCAGCTTAGTTGTGGGCCCCACAGATACGCAGTATTTT. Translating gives CASSLVVGPTDTQYF.

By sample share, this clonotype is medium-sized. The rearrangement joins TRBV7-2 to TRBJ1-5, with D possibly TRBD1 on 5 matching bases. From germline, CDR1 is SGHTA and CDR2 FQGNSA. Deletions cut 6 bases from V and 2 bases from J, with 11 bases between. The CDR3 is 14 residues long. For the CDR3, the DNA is TGTGCCAGCAGTCCCAGGGTTGGCAATCAGCCCCAGCATTTT. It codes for CASSPRVGNQPQHF.

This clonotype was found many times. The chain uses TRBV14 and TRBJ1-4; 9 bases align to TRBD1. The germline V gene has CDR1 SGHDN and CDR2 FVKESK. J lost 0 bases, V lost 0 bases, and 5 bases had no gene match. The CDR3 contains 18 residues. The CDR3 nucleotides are TGTGCCAGCAGCCAAGATACAGGGGGCCTAACAACTAATGAAAAACTGTTTTTT. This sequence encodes CASSQDTGGLTTNEKLFF. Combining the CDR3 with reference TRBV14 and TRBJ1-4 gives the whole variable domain EAGVTQFPSHSVIEKGQTVTLRCDPISGHDNLYWYRRVMGKEIKFLLHFVKESKQDESGMPNNRFLAERTGGTYSTLKVQPAELEDSGVYFCASSQDTGGLTTNEKLFFGSGTQLSVL.

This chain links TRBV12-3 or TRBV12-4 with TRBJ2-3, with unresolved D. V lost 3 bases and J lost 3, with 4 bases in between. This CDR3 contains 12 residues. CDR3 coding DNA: TGTGCCAGCAGTTTGAGTACAGATACGCAGTATTTT. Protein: CASSLSTDTQYF.

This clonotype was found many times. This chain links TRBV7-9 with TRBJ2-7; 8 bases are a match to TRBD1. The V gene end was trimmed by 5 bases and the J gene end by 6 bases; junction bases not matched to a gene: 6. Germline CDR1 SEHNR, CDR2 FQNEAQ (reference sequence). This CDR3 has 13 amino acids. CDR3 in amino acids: CASSPGQGTEQYF. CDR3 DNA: TGTGCCAGCAGCCCCGGACAGGGTACCGAGCAGTACTTC.

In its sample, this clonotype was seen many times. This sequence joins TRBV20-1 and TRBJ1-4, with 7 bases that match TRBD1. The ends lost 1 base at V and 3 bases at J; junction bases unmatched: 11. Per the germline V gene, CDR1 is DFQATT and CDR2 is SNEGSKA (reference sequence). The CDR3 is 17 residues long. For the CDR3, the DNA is TGCAGTGCTAGAGTACCTCAGGGGGGGGTGGCTAATGAAAAACTGTTTTTT. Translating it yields CSARVPQGGVANEKLFF.

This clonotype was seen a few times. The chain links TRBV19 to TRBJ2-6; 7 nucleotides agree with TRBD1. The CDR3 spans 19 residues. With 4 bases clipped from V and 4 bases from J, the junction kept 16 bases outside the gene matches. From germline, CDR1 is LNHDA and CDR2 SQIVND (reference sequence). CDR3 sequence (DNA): TGTGCCAGTAGTACCCACCCTTTAGAGGGGGCGCGAGGGGCCAACGTCCTGACTTTC. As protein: CASSTHPLEGARGANVLTF.

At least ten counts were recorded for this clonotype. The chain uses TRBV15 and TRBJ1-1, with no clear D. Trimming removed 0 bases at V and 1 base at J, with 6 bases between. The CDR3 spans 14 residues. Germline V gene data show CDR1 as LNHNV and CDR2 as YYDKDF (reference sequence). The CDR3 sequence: CATSRDIGNTEAFF. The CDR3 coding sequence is TGTGCCACCAGCAGAGATATAGGGAACACTGAAGCTTTCTTT.